This section outlines one T cell receptor beta chain sequence together with its context. Its antigen is as yet unknown. The sample comes from a study of high-grade serous ovarian cancer treatment subgroups. Across the whole study: On average, approximately 14,000 reads and several thousand unique TCR beta rearrangements were obtained per sample. General study results and limits: Different patients shared almost no repertoire; same-patient tumors shared about 0.1 to 0.79.

Sequencing used immunoSEQ multiplex PCR; TCRdb keeps in-frame clones, though not all of them. Among roughly 10,000 clones listed, 70% to 90% were seen once. The tumor samples were collected prior to definitive surgery or chemotherapy. The specimen sequenced was tumor tissue. The receptor was isolated from a human donor with high-grade serous ovarian cancer.

The CDR3 DNA reads as TGTGCCAGCAGTTCCTCCGGGAGACAAGAGACCCAGTACTTC. Translated, it gives CASSSSGRQETQYF. This chain connects TRBV27 to TRBJ2-5; tentatively, D is TRBD2 (6 bases). The CDR3 loop spans 14 amino acids. Germline V CDR1 and CDR2: MNHEY, SMNVEV (reference sequence). Trimming stripped 4 bases from V and 2 bases from J, with 11 bases between.